Listed here are 26 T cell receptor beta chains from one sample, sequenced in a study of PD-L1 blockade in urothelial cancer. Time point noted: peripheral blood 6 weeks after treatment start. The repertoire was sequenced with immunoSEQ multiplex PCR; TCRdb's copy has only in-frame clones and lacks some. The sample has about 48,000 clones; 80% to 90% are singletons. This sample comprised PBMCs, obtained around atezolizumab (anti-PD-L1) treatment. These receptors were obtained from a man in his sixties or seventies with urothelial cancer.

This chain connects TRBV29-1 to TRBJ1-3, with no clear D. CDR1 is SQVTM, CDR2 ANQGSEA, per germline. The CDR3 totals 13 residues. V lost 2 bases to trimming and J lost 5 bases, with 10 bases between them. The CDR3 loop reads CSVEPVRRNTIYF. The CDR3 nucleotides read TGCAGCGTTGAACCGGTACGAAGAAACACCATATATTTT.

The V gene is TRBV9, the J gene TRBJ2-2; D not certain. In germline, CDR1 is SGDLS, CDR2 YYNGEE. V shed 0 bases and J shed 6 bases, with 9 bases lying between them. This CDR3 region has 14 residues. The DNA of the CDR3 is TGTGCCAGCAGCGTAGGACTGTCCGCCGGGGAGCTGTTTTTT. It yields the protein CASSVGLSAGELFF. The full variable domain, with the rest looked up from reference TRBV9 and TRBJ2-2, is DSGVTQTPKHLITATGQRVTLRCSPRSGDLSVYWYQQSLDQGLQFLIQYYNGEERAKGNILERFSAQQFPDLHSELNLSSLELGDSALYFCASSVGLSAGELFFGEGSRLTVL.

This rearrangement joins TRBV28 to TRBJ2-5; 15 bases align to TRBD2. J gave up 4 bases and V 3 bases, and 6 bases lay outside the gene matches. The CDR3 is made up of 17 amino acids. The V gene's germline CDR1 is MDHEN and CDR2 SYDVKM. For the CDR3, the DNA is TGTGCCAGCAGTTTTCAACCGGGACTAGCGGGAGGAGAGACCCAGTACTTC. Translated, it gives CASSFQPGLAGGETQYF.

V usage is TRBV27 and J usage is TRBJ1-2; 10 bases map to TRBD1. Germline loops: CDR1 MNHEY, CDR2 SMNVEV (reference sequence). J gave up 5 bases and V 6 bases, and 6 bases lay outside the gene matches. CDR3 length: 14 residues. CDR3 protein: CASREGQGSYGYTF. The CDR3 nucleotides read TGTGCCAGCAGAGAGGGACAGGGGTCTTATGGCTACACCTTC.

The chain couples TRBV9 to TRBJ1-1; 9 bases align to TRBD1. The CDR3 totals 16 residues. V was pared by 3 bases and J by 6 bases, with 12 bases of the junction left unmatched. Germline CDR1 is SGDLS and CDR2 is YYNGEE. This chain's CDR3 is CASSGQGERGSPEAFF. The CDR3 DNA reads TGTGCCAGCAGCGGACAGGGGGAGCGGGGGAGCCCTGAAGCTTTCTTT.

The chain carries TRBV9 and TRBJ1-5; D is undetermined. Trimming pared 0 bases from V and 6 bases from J, leaving 10 bases between. This CDR3 is built from 14 residues. Germline values: CDR1 SGDLS, CDR2 YYNGEE. The CDR3 nucleotides read TGTGCCAGCAGCGTAGATCCGGTCGTTCAGCCCCAGCATTTT. As protein: CASSVDPVVQPQHF.

This clone occurred a few times. The chain uses TRBV5-6 and TRBJ1-3; a possible D gene is TRBD1 (6 bases). Trimming cost V 4 bases and J 2 bases, with 25 bases left between them. The CDR3 has 19 amino acids. The V gene's germline CDR1 is SGHDT and CDR2 YYEEEE. The CDR3 DNA reads TGTGCCAGCAGCGCCTTGAAAGATTGGGGGCGTACCGCTGGAAACACCATATATTTT. Translated, it gives CASSALKDWGRTAGNTIYF.

The chain combines TRBV7-9 with TRBJ1-1, with a possible D match to TRBD1 (6 bases). CDR3 length: 15 residues. V lost 3 bases, J lost 3 bases, and 14 bases lay in between. CDR1 and CDR2 (germline): SEHNR, FQNEAQ (reference sequence). CDR3 in DNA: TGTGCCAGCAGCTTTATGGGGGCCGGTGACACTGAAGCTTTCTTT. Protein sequence: CASSFMGAGDTEAFF.

The chain recombines TRBV19 with TRBJ2-2; 11 bases map to TRBD1. CDR1 is LNHDA, CDR2 SQIVND, per germline (reference sequence). The CDR3 sequence is 16 residues long. Trimming took 5 bases from V and 3 from J; bases not matched to a gene: 5. The CDR3 here is CASSSPDRGHTGELFF. CDR3 nucleotides: TGTGCCAGTAGTTCTCCGGACAGGGGGCACACCGGGGAGCTGTTTTTT.

This clone has more than one count but fewer than ten. This CDR3 reads CASSHWTANQPQHF. The DNA for the CDR3 is TGTGCCAGCAGTCATTGGACAGCAAATCAGCCCCAGCATTTT. The rearrangement links TRBV27 to TRBJ1-5, with D possibly TRBD1 on 6 matching bases. CDR1 is MNHEY and CDR2 is SMNVEV in the germline V gene (reference sequence). The CDR3 loop spans 14 amino acids. V lost 5 bases to trimming and J lost 4 bases, with 12 bases between them.

This rearrangement joins TRBV19 to TRBJ2-7; maybe TRBD2 (6 bases). Between the trimmed V and J ends, which lost 0 bases and 1 base, there was a span of 13 bases. Germline V lookup: CDR1 LNHDA, CDR2 SQIVND (reference sequence). The CDR3 is 16 residues long. The CDR3: CASSIEAASVSYEQYF. For the CDR3, the DNA is TGTGCCAGTAGTATAGAGGCGGCTAGCGTTTCCTACGAGCAGTACTTC.

This rearrangement joins TRBV5-1 to TRBJ2-4; tentatively, D is TRBD1 (5 bases). This CDR3 contains 14 residues. From germline, CDR1 is SGHRS and CDR2 YFSETQ. V was cut by 0 bases and J by 1 base, with 5 bases left in between. In nucleotides, the CDR3 is TGCGCCAGCAGCTTGGCAGGGGCCAAAAACATTCAGTACTTC. Residues: CASSLAGAKNIQYF.

This chain uses TRBV2 with TRBJ2-7; possibly TRBD1 for D (7 bases). V lost 3 bases and J 1 base, leaving 13 bases between the germline ends. The CDR3 totals 15 residues. Looked up from germline, CDR1 is SNHLY and CDR2 is FYNNEI. The CDR3 nucleotides read TGTGCCAGCAGTGAGGAGGGGGCTAGGTCCTACGAGCAGTACTTC. Translated, it gives CASSEEGARSYEQYF.

The chain has TRBV7-3 and TRBJ2-2; 7 nucleotides line up with TRBD1. The germline V gene has CDR1 SGHTA and CDR2 FQGTGA. The CDR3 has 16 amino acids. Trimming took 4 bases from V and 5 from J; bases not matched to a gene: 10. The CDR3 here is CASSSSDRAATGELFF. For the CDR3, the DNA is TGTGCCAGCAGCTCCTCCGACAGGGCGGCGACCGGGGAGCTGTTTTTT. The full variable domain, rest sourced from reference TRBV7-3 and TRBJ2-2, is GAGVSQTPSNKVTEKGKYVELRCDPISGHTALYWYRQSLGQGPEFLIYFQGTGAADDSGLPNDRFFAVRPEGSVSTLKIQRTERGDSAVYLCASSSSDRAATGELFFGEGSRLTVL.

The CDR3 DNA sequence: TGTGCCAGCAGCTTAGTTCTGGGACTGCCCTACGAGCAGTACTTC. Translation: CASSLVLGLPYEQYF. The gene calls are TRBV11-2 and TRBJ2-7, with D perhaps TRBD2 (6 bases). Between the trimmed V and J ends, which lost 1 base and 2 bases, there was a span of 12 bases. Germline CDR1 SGHAT, CDR2 FQNNGV. There are 15 residues in the CDR3.

The sample holds a few counts of this clone. V is TRBV28 and J is TRBJ2-3, with 10 nucleotides matching TRBD2. CDR1 and CDR2 from the germline V gene are MDHEN and SYDVKM. V shed 8 bases, J shed 0 bases, and the junction held 5 bases outside the gene matches. The CDR3 runs 15 residues. CDR3 DNA: TGTGCCAGCGGAGCGGGAGGGACTAGCACAGATACGCAGTATTTT. The encoded protein is CASGAGGTSTDTQYF. The full variable domain, completed using reference TRBV28 and TRBJ2-3, is DVKVTQSSRYLVKRTGEKVFLECVQDMDHENMFWYRQDPGLGLRLIYFSYDVKMKEKGDIPEGYSVSREKKERFSLILESASTNQTSMYLCASGAGGTSTDTQYFGPGTRLTVL.

About this clone itself: At the DNA level, this CDR3 is encoded by other sequences in the same sample as well. DNA for the CDR3: TGTGCCAGCAGCTCGGGACAGTTGAATGAAAAACTGTTTTTT. Protein: CASSSGQLNEKLFF. J is TRBJ1-4 and V is TRBV6-1; 7 positions agree with TRBD1. The V and J ends lost 6 bases and 5 bases, in that order; junction bases with no gene match: 6. Germline V CDR1 and CDR2: MNHNS, SASEGT. CDR3 length: 14 amino acids.

The chain has TRBV6-1 and TRBJ2-2; 7 nucleotides line up with TRBD2. The CDR3 runs to 16 residues. CDR1 MNHNS and CDR2 SASEGT come from the germline V gene. V lost 1 base to trimming and J lost 0 bases; unmatched junction nucleotides: 2. The chain's CDR3 is CASSEDSGANTGELFF. In nucleotides, the CDR3 is TGTGCCAGCAGTGAAGACAGCGGGGCGAACACCGGGGAGCTGTTTTTT.

This chain joins TRBV19 and TRBJ2-7; 12 bases are a match to TRBD2. Germline assignment: CDR1 LNHDA and CDR2 SQIVND (reference sequence). The CDR3 totals 15 residues. The ends lost 3 bases at V and 1 base at J; junction bases unmatched: 1. The CDR3 protein is CASSIGLAGSYEQYF. In nucleotides, the CDR3 is TGTGCCAGTAGTATTGGACTAGCGGGGTCCTACGAGCAGTACTTC.

J is TRBJ2-1 and V is TRBV11-2; TRBD2 matches 11 bases. Losses at the gene ends were 3 bases for V and 5 bases for J; bases not matched to a gene: 6. The CDR3 sequence is 16 residues long. The germline CDR1 and CDR2 sequences are SGHAT and FQNNGV. CDR3: CASSFLTSGADNEQFF. CDR3 DNA sequence: TGTGCCAGCAGCTTCCTGACTAGCGGGGCCGACAATGAGCAGTTCTTC.

This chain connects TRBV18 to TRBJ2-3; D is unclear. The germline V gene has CDR1 KGHSH and CDR2 LQKENI. The CDR3 length is 15 residues. With 2 bases removed from V and 0 bases from J, the gap between germline ends came to 9 bases. CDR3 sequence (DNA): TGTGCCAGCTCACCAACACCCCCAAGCACAGATACGCAGTATTTT. Its protein product is CASSPTPPSTDTQYF.

The chain has TRBV19 and TRBJ1-1; 7 nucleotides agree with TRBD1. Germline V gene data show CDR1 as LNHDA and CDR2 as SQIVND (reference sequence). The CDR3 covers 14 residues. J was trimmed by 6 bases and V by 3 bases; bases with no gene match: 7. For the CDR3, the DNA is TGTGCCAGTAGTATCCCGGGACAGTATGCTGAAGCTTTCTTT. This codes for CASSIPGQYAEAFF.

This chain connects TRBV5-1 to TRBJ1-5; 9 bases agree with TRBD1. The CDR3 is 15 residues long. V shed 5 bases and J 5 bases; nucleotides not matched to a gene: 8. The germline CDR1 and CDR2 sequences are SGHRS and YFSETQ. The chain's CDR3 is CASRTGTGGDQPQHF. CDR3 nucleotide sequence: TGCGCCAGCAGAACAGGAACAGGGGGCGATCAGCCCCAGCATTTT.

J is TRBJ1-2 and V is TRBV12-5; TRBD1 might be the D (5 bases). CDR1 LGHNT and CDR2 FRNRAP come from the germline V gene. Trimming stripped 4 bases from V and 3 bases from J, with 6 bases between. The CDR3 contains 12 residues. As DNA, the CDR3 is TGTGCTAGTGGTTCACAGGACTATGGCTACACCTTC. Translation: CASGSQDYGYTF.

This clone has a count of ten or more. The rearrangement links TRBV2 to TRBJ2-7; TRBD2 agrees at 14 bases. CDR3 length: 15 residues. The germline V gene has CDR1 SNHLY and CDR2 FYNNEI. Losses at the gene ends were 4 bases for V and 6 bases for J; bases not matched to a gene: 5. CDR3: CASSGGLAGEGEQYF. Written as DNA, the CDR3 is TGTGCCAGCAGTGGGGGACTAGCGGGAGAGGGCGAGCAGTACTTC. The entire variable domain, with the rest obtained from reference TRBV2 and TRBJ2-7, is as follows: EPEVTQTPSHQVTQMGQEVILRCVPISNHLYFYWYRQILGQKVEFLVSFYNNEISEKSEIFDDQFSVERPDGSNFTLKIRSTKLEDSAMYFCASSGGLAGEGEQYFGPGTRLTVT.

The chain employs TRBV10-2 and TRBJ2-2; 7 nucleotides align to TRBD1. Germline loops: CDR1 WSHSY, CDR2 SAAADI. The ends lost 5 bases at V and 6 bases at J; junction bases unmatched: 12. CDR3 size: 16 residues. This CDR3 reads CASSSRTGRTAGELFF. The CDR3, as DNA: TGCGCCAGCAGTTCGAGGACAGGTAGAACGGCCGGGGAGCTGTTTTTT.